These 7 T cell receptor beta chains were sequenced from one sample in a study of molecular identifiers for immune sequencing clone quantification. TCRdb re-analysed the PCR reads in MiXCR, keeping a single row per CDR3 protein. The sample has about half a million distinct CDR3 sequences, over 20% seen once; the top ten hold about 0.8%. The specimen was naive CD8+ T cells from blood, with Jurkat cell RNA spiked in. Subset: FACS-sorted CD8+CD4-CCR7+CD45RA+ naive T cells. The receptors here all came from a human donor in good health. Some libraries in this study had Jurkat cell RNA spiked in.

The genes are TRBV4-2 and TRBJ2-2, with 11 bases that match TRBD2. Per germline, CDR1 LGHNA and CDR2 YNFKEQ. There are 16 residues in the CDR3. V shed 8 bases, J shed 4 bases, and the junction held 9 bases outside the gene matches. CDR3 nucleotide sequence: TGTGCCAGCGGAGCTCTAGCGGGAGGTGGCACCGGGGAGCTGTTTTTT. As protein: CASGALAGGGTGELFF.

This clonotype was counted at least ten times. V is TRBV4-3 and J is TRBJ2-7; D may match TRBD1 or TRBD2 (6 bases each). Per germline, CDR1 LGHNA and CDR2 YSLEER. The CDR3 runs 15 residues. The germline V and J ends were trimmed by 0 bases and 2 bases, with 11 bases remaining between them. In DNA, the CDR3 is TGCGCCAGCAGCCAAGATTGGGGGGCGACCTACGAGCAGTACTTC. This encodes CASSQDWGATYEQYF.

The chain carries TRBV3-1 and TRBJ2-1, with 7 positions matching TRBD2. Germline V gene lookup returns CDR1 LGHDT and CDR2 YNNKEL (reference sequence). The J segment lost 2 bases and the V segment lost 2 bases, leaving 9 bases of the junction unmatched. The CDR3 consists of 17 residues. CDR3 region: CASSQPEGGAPYNEQFF. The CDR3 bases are TGTGCCAGCAGCCAACCCGAGGGAGGGGCCCCCTACAATGAGCAGTTCTTC.

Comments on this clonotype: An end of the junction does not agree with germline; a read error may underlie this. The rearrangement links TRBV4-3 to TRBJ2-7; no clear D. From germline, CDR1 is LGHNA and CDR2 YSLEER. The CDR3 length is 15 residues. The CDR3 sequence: CASSQDKRPSYGQYF. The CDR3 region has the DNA TGCGCCAGCAGCCAAGATAAGCGACCCTCCTACGGGCAGTACTTC.

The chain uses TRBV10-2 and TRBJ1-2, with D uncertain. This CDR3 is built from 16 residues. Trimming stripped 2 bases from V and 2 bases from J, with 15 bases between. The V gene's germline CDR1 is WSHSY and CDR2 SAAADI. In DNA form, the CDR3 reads TGCGCCAGCAGTGAGGTATCCACGTCAGGAAACTATGGCTACACCTTC. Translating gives CASSEVSTSGNYGYTF.

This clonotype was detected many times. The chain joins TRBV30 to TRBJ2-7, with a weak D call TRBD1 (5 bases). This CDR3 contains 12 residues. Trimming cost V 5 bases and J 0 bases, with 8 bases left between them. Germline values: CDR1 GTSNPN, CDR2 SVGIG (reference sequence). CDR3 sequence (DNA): TGTGCCTGGCGACAGAGCTCCTACGAGCAGTACTTC. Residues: CAWRQSSYEQYF.

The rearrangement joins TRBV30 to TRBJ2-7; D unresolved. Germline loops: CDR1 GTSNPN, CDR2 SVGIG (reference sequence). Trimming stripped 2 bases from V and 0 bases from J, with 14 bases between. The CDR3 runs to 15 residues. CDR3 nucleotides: TGTGCCTGGAGTAAAGACGGTGAAAGCTCCTACGAGCAGTACTTC. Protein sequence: CAWSKDGESSYEQYF.